This TCR beta chain comes out of a study of technical replicates of blood from a handful of donors. Sequenced by immunoSEQ multiplex PCR; TCRdb stores in-frame clones only, minus some. The profile shows approximately 76,000 clones, more than 85% of them singletons. Germline CDR1 LGHNA, CDR2 YNFKEQ. CDR3 length: 16 amino acids. J lost 6 bases, V lost 1 base, and 6 bases had no gene match. Sequenced: T cells isolated from PBMCs. The receptor was derived from a human donor in good health. J is TRBJ2-7 and V is TRBV4-2; 13 bases align to TRBD2. The chain's CDR3 is CASSQVLAGGRAEQYF. CDR3 in DNA: TGTGCCAGCAGCCAAGTACTAGCGGGGGGGAGGGCCGAGCAGTACTTC.